The 26 T cell receptor beta chains below were found in one sample sequenced in a study of cytomegalovirus exposure and HLA in healthy donors. This PCR relied on a set of 60 Vbeta primers and 13 Jbeta primers. The protocol was immunoSEQ multiplex PCR, while the TCRdb copy is restricted to in-frame clones and leaves out a portion. The repertoire has over 70,000 clones, roughly three quarters of them found once; the top ten carry around 1.5%. Source material: PBMCs. The receptor set was obtained from a male donor in good health and CMV-seronegative.

The chain couples TRBV5-1 to TRBJ2-1; TRBD1 might be the D (5 bases). The CDR3 has 17 residues. V lost 0 bases and J lost 0, with 13 bases in between. Germline values: CDR1 SGHRS, CDR2 YFSETQ. The CDR3 DNA is TGCGCCAGCAGCTTGGGGGGCCCCGCGATCTCCTACAATGAGCAGTTCTTC. This encodes CASSLGGPAISYNEQFF.

The gene calls are TRBV9 and TRBJ2-1, with 8 bases matching TRBD2. J lost 9 bases, V lost 0 bases, and 11 bases had no gene match. Germline CDR1 reads SGDLS; CDR2 reads YYNGEE. The length of the CDR3 is 16 residues. CDR3 region: CASSVAGGQGFGEQFF. The CDR3 nucleotides are TGTGCCAGCAGCGTAGCGGGGGGGCAGGGGTTTGGTGAGCAGTTCTTC.

The V call is TRBV10-3, the J call TRBJ2-7; the match to TRBD2 covers 9 bases. There are 15 residues in the CDR3. The germline V gene has CDR1 ENHRY and CDR2 SYGVKD. Trimming at V came to 6 bases and at J to 2 bases, leaving 8 bases not matched to a gene. The CDR3 coding sequence is TGTGCCATCAGCACCTCTAGCGGGAATCCCTACGAGCAGTACTTC. Its protein is CAISTSSGNPYEQYF.

The chain has TRBV10-3 and TRBJ1-1; a possible D gene is TRBD1 (5 bases). Germline loops: CDR1 ENHRY, CDR2 SYGVKD. V gave up 7 bases and J gave up 0 bases, with 9 bases separating them. The CDR3 contains 13 residues. In DNA form, the CDR3 reads TGTGCCATCACCGACAGCTTGAACACTGAAGCTTTCTTT. Protein product: CAITDSLNTEAFF.

The V call is TRBV5-6, the J call TRBJ1-2; 7 bases are a match to TRBD1. CDR3 length: 16 residues. Germline CDR1 and CDR2: SGHDT and YYEEEE. Losses at the gene ends were 0 bases for V and 0 bases for J; bases not matched to a gene: 5. CDR3 loop: CASSLVGDRANYGYTF. The CDR3 coding sequence is TGTGCCAGCAGCTTGGTAGGGGACAGAGCTAACTATGGCTACACCTTC.

The chain joins TRBV11-2 to TRBJ1-4; 9 nucleotides align to TRBD1. V was pared by 5 bases and J by 8 bases, with 9 bases of the junction left unmatched. Germline V gene data show CDR1 as SGHAT and CDR2 as FQNNGV. The CDR3 length is 15 residues. CDR3 in amino acids: CASSISTGGAEKLFF. The CDR3 DNA follows: TGTGCCAGCAGCATCTCCACAGGGGGCGCAGAAAAACTGTTTTTT. Supplemented by reference TRBV11-2 and TRBJ1-4, the full variable domain reads EAGVAQSPRYKIIEKRQSVAFWCNPISGHATLYWYQQILGQGPKLLIQFQNNGVVDDSQLPKDRFSAERLKGVDSTLKIQPAKLEDSAVYLCASSISTGGAEKLFFGSGTQLSVL.

The chain couples TRBV7-2 to TRBJ2-5, with 10 positions matching TRBD2. CDR1 is SGHTA, CDR2 FQGNSA, per germline. The CDR3 runs to 17 residues. The J segment lost 3 bases and the V segment lost 2 bases, leaving 9 bases of the junction unmatched. CDR3 DNA: TGTGCCAGCAGCTTACCCCGAGGGACTAGCGAAAAAGAGACCCAGTACTTC. Its protein product is CASSLPRGTSEKETQYF.

The V gene is TRBV5-1, the J gene TRBJ2-3, with TRBD2 matching 7 bases. Germline values: CDR1 SGHRS, CDR2 YFSETQ. CDR3 length: 17 residues. With 4 bases clipped from V and 4 bases from J, the junction kept 15 bases outside the gene matches. CDR3: CASSAGWDYHRPDTQYF. In nucleotides, the CDR3 is TGCGCCAGCAGCGCCGGCTGGGACTACCATCGCCCAGATACGCAGTATTTT.

This chain uses TRBV30 with TRBJ1-1; 9 positions agree with TRBD1. V lost 2 bases and J lost 8; bases outside the gene matches: 9. This CDR3 region has 14 residues. Germline CDR1 is GTSNPN and CDR2 is SVGIG (reference sequence). CDR3 DNA sequence: TGTGCCTGGAGTATACAGGGGGCCGTCAAAGAAGCTTTCTTT. Encoded protein: CAWSIQGAVKEAFF.

The V and J genes are TRBV29-1 and TRBJ2-1; 7 bases agree with TRBD2. The CDR3 runs to 15 residues. V lost 0 bases, J lost 8 bases, and 10 bases stayed unmatched. Germline assignment: CDR1 SQVTM and CDR2 ANQGSEA. The CDR3 DNA is TGCAGCGTTGAAGAGCAACTAGCGTTTTCCTATGAGCAGTTCTTC. Protein sequence: CSVEEQLAFSYEQFF.

The chain joins TRBV15 to TRBJ1-1; D is ambiguous. The CDR3 length is 15 residues. Germline CDR1 reads LNHNV; CDR2 reads YYDKDF (reference sequence). V lost 5 bases to trimming and J lost 0 bases, with 13 bases between them. In DNA form, the CDR3 reads TGTGCCACCAGCCAAGAACAGCTTGTGAACACTGAAGCTTTCTTT. Protein product: CATSQEQLVNTEAFF.

The chain employs TRBV7-9 and TRBJ2-7; D possibly corresponds to TRBD2 (6 bases). This CDR3 has 14 residues. Deletions cut 1 base from V and 4 bases from J, with 11 bases between. Germline values: CDR1 SEHNR, CDR2 FQNEAQ (reference sequence). CDR3 bases: TGTGCCAGCAGCTTAGGTGAGCGGGCATACGAGCAGTACTTC. It codes for CASSLGERAYEQYF.

V gene TRBV4-3 combines with J gene TRBJ1-1; D gene uncertain. Trimming stripped 1 base from V and 5 bases from J, with 8 bases between. This CDR3 comprises 13 residues. The germline gives CDR1 LGHNA, CDR2 YSLEER. In DNA form, the CDR3 reads TGCGCCAGCAGCCAAGCCCCAGAAACTGAAGCTTTCTTT. Translation gives CASSQAPETEAFF.

This clone was picked up a small number of times. The rearrangement uses TRBV6-4 and TRBJ2-3, with 12 nucleotides matching TRBD1. This CDR3 comprises 16 residues. V shed 0 bases and J 4 bases; nucleotides not matched to a gene: 2. The germline gives CDR1 MRHNA, CDR2 SNTAGT. The CDR3 is CASSDSGTGGPDTQYF. The CDR3, as DNA: TGTGCCAGCAGTGACTCGGGGACAGGGGGCCCAGATACGCAGTATTTT.

This sequence joins TRBV7-2 and TRBJ2-3; 12 positions agree with TRBD2. This CDR3 is 15 amino acids long. The germline V gene has CDR1 SGHTA and CDR2 FQGNSA. The trim removed 5 bases at V and 4 bases at J, leaving 4 bases unmatched. This chain's CDR3 is CASSPSGRAPDTQYF. The CDR3 DNA reads TGTGCCAGCAGCCCTAGCGGGAGGGCCCCAGATACGCAGTATTTT.

This clone occurred a few times. This chain uses TRBV4-3 with TRBJ2-7, with 9 bases lining up with TRBD2. Germline CDR1 is LGHNA and CDR2 is YSLEER. V gave up 0 bases and J gave up 6 bases; unmatched junction bases: 6. This CDR3 contains 15 residues. CDR3 sequence (DNA): TGCGCCAGCAGCCAAGATGAGGGTAGCGGGAGCGAGCAGTACTTC. It specifies CASSQDEGSGSEQYF.

This chain's CDR3 is CASSPLDRDAGYTF. The CDR3 DNA is TGTGCCAGCTCACCACTTGACAGGGATGCAGGCTACACCTTC. The chain links TRBV18 to TRBJ1-2; 7 bases align to TRBD1. The ends lost 1 base at V and 8 bases at J; junction bases unmatched: 7. The CDR3 contains 14 residues. Germline CDR1 reads KGHSH; CDR2 reads LQKENI.

The gene calls are TRBV18 and TRBJ2-5; possibly TRBD1 for D (5 bases). The CDR3 extends over 14 amino acids. The V gene's germline CDR1 is KGHSH and CDR2 LQKENI. Trimming shortened V by 3 bases and J by 1 base, and 9 bases separated the two germline ends. The CDR3 reads CASSPTEVQETQYF. In DNA form, the CDR3 reads TGTGCCAGCTCACCGACAGAAGTCCAAGAGACCCAGTACTTC.

The chain couples TRBV28 to TRBJ1-1; perhaps TRBD1 as D (6 bases). This CDR3 is 14 amino acids long. Trimming took off 7 bases at V and 1 base at J, with 13 bases between the two ends. Germline CDR1 and CDR2: MDHEN and SYDVKM. CDR3 nucleotide sequence: TGTGCCAGCAACGAAGGGGGTTCGAACACTGAAGCTTTCTTT. It codes for CASNEGGSNTEAFF.

J is TRBJ2-2 and V is TRBV11-3, with a tentative D call TRBD2 (5 bases). The CDR3 is made up of 16 amino acids. Trimming shortened V by 4 bases and J by 0 bases, and 12 bases separated the two germline ends. Per germline, CDR1 SGHNT and CDR2 YENEEA. The CDR3 DNA reads TGTGCCAGCAGCTCGAGCGACTACCCGAACACCGGGGAGCTGTTTTTT. Translating it yields CASSSSDYPNTGELFF.

This clone has just one count. The genes are TRBV18 and TRBJ2-7; 9 bases are a match to TRBD1. The CDR3 is made up of 14 amino acids. Germline assignment: CDR1 KGHSH and CDR2 LQKENI. V was pared by 2 bases and J by 3 bases, with 2 bases of the junction left unmatched. The CDR3 spells CASSPGQGIYEQYF. For the CDR3, the DNA is TGTGCCAGCTCACCAGGACAGGGGATCTACGAGCAGTACTTC.

The chain combines TRBV19 with TRBJ1-5, with D possibly TRBD1 on 5 matching bases. Trimming took 5 bases from V and 4 from J, leaving 12 bases between them. The length of the CDR3 is 14 residues. Looked up from germline, CDR1 is LNHDA and CDR2 is SQIVND (reference sequence). CDR3 residues: CASSPQGNNQPQHF. The CDR3 region has the DNA TGTGCCAGTAGTCCTCAGGGTAATAATCAGCCCCAGCATTTT.

The chain joins TRBV9 to TRBJ2-3; no clear D gene. CDR3 length equals 12 residues. Looked up from germline, CDR1 is SGDLS and CDR2 is YYNGEE. Trimming took off 0 bases at V and 5 bases at J, with 4 bases between the two ends. For the CDR3, the DNA is TGTGCCAGCAGCGTAGCAATAGATACGCAGTATTTT. Protein product: CASSVAIDTQYF.

The rearrangement links TRBV15 to TRBJ2-3, with D possibly matching TRBD2 (5 bases). Looked up from germline, CDR1 is LNHNV and CDR2 is YYDKDF (reference sequence). This CDR3 is built from 16 residues. V lost 5 bases, J lost 0 bases, and 15 bases lay in between. This chain's CDR3 is CATSARAASSTDTQYF. The CDR3 nucleotides read TGTGCCACCAGCGCCCGAGCGGCCTCAAGCACAGATACGCAGTATTTT.

The chain carries TRBV27 and TRBJ2-7, with 9 bases that match TRBD1. Germline V gene data show CDR1 as MNHEY and CDR2 as SMNVEV (reference sequence). Trimming cost V 5 bases and J 5 bases; bases outside gene matches: 4. This CDR3 has 13 residues. CDR3 DNA: TGTGCCAGCAGTGTCACAGGGGGCAACGAGCAGTACTTC. Its protein is CASSVTGGNEQYF.

The rearrangement joins TRBV29-1 to TRBJ2-2, with D possibly being TRBD1 (6 bases). Trimming shortened V by 4 bases and J by 4 bases, and 7 bases separated the two germline ends. From germline, CDR1 is SQVTM and CDR2 ANQGSEA. This CDR3 is built from 12 residues. The CDR3 DNA reads TGCAGCGTTGTAGGGGGCACCGGGGAGCTGTTTTTT. Translated, it gives CSVVGGTGELFF.